This is a list of T cell receptor beta chains from one sample in a study of cytomegalovirus exposure and HLA in healthy donors. Assay used: immunoSEQ multiplex PCR; TCRdb lists only in-frame clones, some missing. The data hold more than 85,000 clones, with approximately 80% observed a single time. The sample taken for sequencing was PBMCs. The receptor source for this set is a woman aged 55 to 70 in good health and CMV-seropositive. Each CDR3 is given with its conserved first and last residue. D genes are given only for firm matches. Not all rows give a size; the values are once, few, many and, for expanded clones, a class.

j_call,d_call,clone_size,v_call,cdr3_nt,cdr3_aa
TRBJ2-7,NA,NA,TRBV28,TGCGGCAGCGGAGGGTCTCCTCTCTACGAGCAGTACTTC,CGSGGSPLYEQYF
TRBJ2-3,TRBD1,NA,TRBV28,TGTGCCAGCAGTTTACCCAGGACAGGGTTAAGCACAGATACGCAGTATTTT,CASSLPRTGLSTDTQYF
TRBJ1-5,TRBD1,NA,TRBV4-2,TGTGCCAGCAGCCAAGAGGGACAGCTCAATCAGCCCCAGCATTTT,CASSQEGQLNQPQHF
TRBJ2-2,NA,NA,TRBV21-1,TGTGCCAGCAGCAAAGCTAGCGGGAGTTACACCGGGGAGCTGTTTTTT,CASSKASGSYTGELFF
TRBJ2-7,NA,NA,TRBV5-6,TGTGCCAGCAGCCTCGCCTACGAGCAGTACTTC,CASSLAYEQYF
TRBJ1-6,NA,NA,TRBV5-1,TGCGCCAGCAGCTTGACAGGGACGAGTAATTCACCCCTCCACTTT,CASSLTGTSNSPLHF
TRBJ1-1,NA,few,TRBV25-1,TGTGCCAGCACCCGGACAGACAGGAACACTGAAGCTTTCTTT,CASTRTDRNTEAFF
TRBJ2-7,TRBD1,few,TRBV28,TGTGCCAGCAGTCCGGGGACAGGAGTCTACGAGCAGTACTTC,CASSPGTGVYEQYF
TRBJ2-7,TRBD2,few,TRBV4-1,TGCGCCAGCAGCCAAGCCCTCATAGCGGGAGGGCCGGGGGAGCAGTACTTC,CASSQALIAGGPGEQYF
TRBJ2-7,NA,NA,TRBV27,TGTGCCAGCCGAAGGGATGGGGCCTCCTACGAGCAGTACTTC,CASRRDGASYEQYF
TRBJ1-1,TRBD1,NA,TRBV29-1,TGCAGCGTTGGGGACAGTGTCCTGACTCAAGCTTTCTTT,CSVGDSVLTQAFF
TRBJ2-7,TRBD2,NA,TRBV19,TGTGCCAGTAGTATACGGCTAGCGGCCCACGAGCAGTACTTC,CASSIRLAAHEQYF
TRBJ1-1,TRBD1,NA,TRBV19,TGTGCCAGTTCCCGCGGACAGGGGAACACTGAAGCTTTCTTT,CASSRGQGNTEAFF
TRBJ2-4,TRBD1,NA,TRBV25-1,TGTGCCAGCAGTGAATCAGGGGGAACCAAAAACATTCAGTACTTC,CASSESGGTKNIQYF
TRBJ2-5,NA,NA,TRBV25-1,TGTGCCAGCAGTGAATCGACGGACTGGTTCCAAGAGACCCAGTACTTC,CASSESTDWFQETQYF
TRBJ2-7,NA,few,TRBV6-5,TGTGCCAGCAGTCCGCACCGCGGGCCTGCGGACGAGCAGTACTTC,CASSPHRGPADEQYF
TRBJ1-5,TRBD1,NA,TRBV2,TGTGCCACCGCCGGGACAGGGGATCAGCCCCAGCATTTT,CATAGTGDQPQHF
TRBJ2-7,NA,NA,TRBV27,TGTGCCAGCAGTCCCCAGCCAGGGTTATCCTACGAGCAGTACTTC,CASSPQPGLSYEQYF
TRBJ2-7,NA,NA,TRBV28,TGTGCCAGCAGCCTGCCGACGGGCGAGCAGTACTTC,CASSLPTGEQYF
TRBJ2-7,TRBD1,NA,TRBV29-1,TGCAGCGTTCGAAGGAGACAGGGTCTCGAGCAGTACTTC,CSVRRRQGLEQYF
TRBJ1-4,NA,few,TRBV5-6,TGTGCCAGCAGCACCAGGGCAACTAATGAAAAACTGTTTTTT,CASSTRATNEKLFF
TRBJ1-2,NA,NA,TRBV19,TGTGCCAGTAGTATAGGATCCGGGGACTATGGCTACACCTTC,CASSIGSGDYGYTF
TRBJ2-7,TRBD2,NA,TRBV4-1,TGCGCCAGCAGCCAAGTCGCCGGACTAGCGGGGACCACCTACGAGCAGTACTTC,CASSQVAGLAGTTYEQYF
TRBJ2-1,TRBD2,NA,TRBV7-9,TGTTCCAGCAGCCTAAGCCTTACAACTAGCGGATCCTACAATGAGCAGTTCTTC,CSSSLSLTTSGSYNEQFF
TRBJ2-7,TRBD1,NA,TRBV9,TGTGCCAGCAGCACGGGACAGGGGTCCTACGAGCAGTACTTC,CASSTGQGSYEQYF
TRBJ2-1,NA,NA,TRBV7-3,TGTGCCAGCAGCTTAACCGGGGTCTACAATGAGCAGTTCTTC,CASSLTGVYNEQFF
TRBJ1-2,NA,NA,TRBV4-1,TGCGCCAGCAGCCAAGAGGGGCAGCCCCGTTTGTATGGCTACACCTTC,CASSQEGQPRLYGYTF
TRBJ2-2,TRBD2,NA,TRBV19,TGTGCCAGTAGACCCGGGGGTAGCGGGAGTATCGGGGAGCTGTTTTTT,CASRPGGSGSIGELFF
TRBJ1-2,NA,NA,TRBV10-3,TGTGCCACGACTTCGGGGGAGAGAGGCTACACCTTC,CATTSGERGYTF
TRBJ2-7,TRBD2,NA,TRBV5-1,TGCGCCAGCAGCTCGCTAGCGGGTGGCCCTTCGGGACTAGCCCAACTCTACTACGAGCAGTACTTC,CASSSLAGGPSGLAQLYYEQYF
TRBJ1-1,TRBD1,NA,TRBV5-1,TGCGCCAGCAGCCCCGGGACAGGGTTCACTGAAGCTTTCTTT,CASSPGTGFTEAFF
TRBJ2-3,NA,NA,TRBV5-1,TGCGCCAGCAGCTTGGGGACAGGCACAGATACGCAGTATTTT,CASSLGTGTDTQYF
TRBJ1-2,NA,NA,TRBV9,TGTGCCAGCAGCGTAGCTCTAGGGGACTATGGCTACACCTTC,CASSVALGDYGYTF
TRBJ2-1,TRBD2,NA,TRBV6-5,TGTGCCAGCAGTTACGAAACGGGAGGAAACGAGCAGTTCTTC,CASSYETGGNEQFF